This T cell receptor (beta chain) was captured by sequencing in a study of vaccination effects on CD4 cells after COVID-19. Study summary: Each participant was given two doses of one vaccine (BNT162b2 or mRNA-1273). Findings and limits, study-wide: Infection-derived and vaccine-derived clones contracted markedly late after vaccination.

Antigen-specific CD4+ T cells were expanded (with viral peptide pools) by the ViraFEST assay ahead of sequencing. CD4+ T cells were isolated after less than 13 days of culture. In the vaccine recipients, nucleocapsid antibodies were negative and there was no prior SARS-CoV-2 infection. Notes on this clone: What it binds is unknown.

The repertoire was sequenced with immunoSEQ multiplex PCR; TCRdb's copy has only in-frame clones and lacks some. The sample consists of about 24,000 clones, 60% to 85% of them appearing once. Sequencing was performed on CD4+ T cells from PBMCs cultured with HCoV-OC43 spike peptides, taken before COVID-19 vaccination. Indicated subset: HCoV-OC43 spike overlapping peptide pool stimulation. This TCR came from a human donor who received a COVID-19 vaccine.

The CDR3, as DNA: TGTGCCAGCAATAAAGGGGGCGCGGTATCTGAAGCTTTCTTT. Amino acid sequence: CASNKGGAVSEAFF. This chain links TRBV11-2 with TRBJ1-1, with TRBD1 matching 7 bases. Germline V gives CDR1 SGHAT, CDR2 FQNNGV. The CDR3 spans 14 residues. V shed 7 bases, J shed 6 bases, and the junction held 11 bases outside the gene matches.